Presented here are 30 T cell receptor beta chains from one specimen sequenced in a study of T cells expressing NK-cell markers. After re-calling the 5' RACE reads, TCRdb lists one entry per CDR3 protein, DNA absent. This table lists a few hundred thousand distinct CDR3 sequences. Specimen: blood T cells: a sorted CD56 or NKG2C T cell subset, CD4+ or CD8+ T cells, or bulk PBMC T cells (not recorded which). These receptors all come from a man between 18 and 69 years old in good health.

The chain uses TRBV7-8 and TRBJ2-1. This CDR3 has 15 amino acids. The germline V gene has CDR1 SGHVS and CDR2 FQNEAQ. This chain's CDR3 is CASSAGRRLYNEQFF.

The CDR3 loop reads CASSFQGGTEQFF. The chain couples TRBV12-3 or TRBV12-4 to TRBJ2-1; TCRdb indicates TRBD1, and absent DNA this call remains unverified. The CDR3 is made up of 13 amino acids.

The rearrangement links TRBV6-1 to TRBJ2-1; with no DNA, the TCRdb D assignment of TRBD2 cannot be verified. The length of the CDR3 is 14 residues. The V gene's germline CDR1 is MNHNS and CDR2 SASEGT. The CDR3 loop is CASSNSGGALEQFF.

V is TRBV2 and J is TRBJ2-7; TCRdb picks TRBD2, but there is no DNA to check that call. Per germline, CDR1 SNHLY and CDR2 FYNNEI. This CDR3 comprises 13 residues. The CDR3 here is CASRKSGGYEQYF.

The V and J genes are TRBV7-9 and TRBJ2-5; TCRdb names TRBD1, which stays unverified in the absence of DNA. Germline CDR1 reads SEHNR; CDR2 reads FQNEAQ (reference sequence). The CDR3 consists of 13 residues. CDR3 amino acids: CASSYQDRETQYF.

This chain connects TRBV7-9 to TRBJ1-5; absent DNA, TCRdb's TRBD1 call cannot be checked. Germline values: CDR1 SEHNR, CDR2 FQNEAQ (reference sequence). CDR3 length: 16 amino acids. The CDR3 region is CASSSSDRELYQPQHF.

V usage is TRBV29-1 and J usage is TRBJ1-4. Germline V gives CDR1 SQVTM, CDR2 ANQGSEA. The CDR3 has 13 amino acids. The CDR3 protein is CSVVVAANEKLFF. The variable domain in full, with the rest retrieved from reference TRBV29-1 and TRBJ1-4, is SAVISQKPSRDICQRGTSLTIQCQVDSQVTMMFWYRQQPGQSLTLIATANQGSEATYESGFVIDKFPISRPNLTFSTLTVSNMSPEDSSIYLCSVVVAANEKLFFGSGTQLSVL.

The chain couples TRBV20-1 to TRBJ1-6. CDR3 size: 17 residues. CDR1 DFQATT and CDR2 SNEGSKA come from the germline V gene (reference sequence). The CDR3 spells CSASSSPDIRVGSPLHF.

This sequence joins TRBV10-3 and TRBJ2-4. The germline gives CDR1 ENHRY, CDR2 SYGVKD. The CDR3 has 15 amino acids. CDR3 in amino acids: CAISESWDAKNIQYF.

This chain links TRBV28 with TRBJ2-4; the TRBD1 assignment by TCRdb is unverifiable without DNA. Looked up from germline, CDR1 is MDHEN and CDR2 is SYDVKM. This CDR3 region has 15 residues. CDR3 sequence: CASSETGGLGDIQYF.

This chain connects TRBV12-3 or TRBV12-4 to TRBJ2-1; TCRdb's assignment of TRBD1 cannot be checked, as there is no DNA. There are 16 residues in the CDR3. The CDR3 sequence: CASSIDRDEYGNEQFF.

This chain uses TRBV7-2 with TRBJ2-5; the TCRdb D gene call, TRBD2, has no DNA to confirm it. This CDR3 spans 16 amino acids. From germline, CDR1 is SGHTA and CDR2 FQGNSA. The CDR3 loop is CASSLANGRANQTQYF.

CDR3 sequence reads: CASSVAPLQGRTTGELFF. The chain joins TRBV9 to TRBJ2-2; as DNA is missing, the TRBD1 call by TCRdb cannot be tested. Germline CDR1 SGDLS, CDR2 YYNGEE. The CDR3 consists of 18 residues.

The rearrangement links TRBV5-6 to TRBJ1-2. CDR1 is SGHDT and CDR2 is YYEEEE in the germline V gene. This CDR3 has 14 amino acids. The CDR3 is CASSWGTAYYGYTF.

The CDR3 protein is CASLDPLAKNIQYF. The chain carries TRBV2 and TRBJ2-4. This CDR3 contains 14 residues. Germline-derived CDR1 and CDR2 are SNHLY and FYNNEI. Using reference TRBV2 and TRBJ2-4 for the parts outside the CDR3, the full variable domain is EPEVTQTPSHQVTQMGQEVILRCVPISNHLYFYWYRQILGQKVEFLVSFYNNEISEKSEIFDDQFSVERPDGSNFTLKIRSTKLEDSAMYFCASLDPLAKNIQYFGAGTRLSVL.

The rearrangement joins TRBV7-2 to TRBJ2-3. Germline V gene lookup returns CDR1 SGHTA and CDR2 FQGNSA. This CDR3 comprises 16 residues. CDR3 region: CASSFKGSVSTDTQYF.

The chain is built from TRBV7-2 and TRBJ2-1; the TCRdb call, TRBD1, lacks DNA for checking. Per the germline V gene, CDR1 is SGHTA and CDR2 is FQGNSA. The CDR3 spans 14 residues. This chain's CDR3 is CASSLGGPIYEQFF.

V gene TRBV7-9 combines with J gene TRBJ2-1; TCRdb's D gene call, TRBD2, goes unchecked for lack of DNA. Per the germline V gene, CDR1 is SEHNR and CDR2 is FQNEAQ (reference sequence). This CDR3 has 17 amino acids. CDR3: CASSLGSSGGPYNEQFF.

The chain has TRBV5-1 and TRBJ2-7. This CDR3 contains 16 residues. Germline V gene lookup returns CDR1 SGHRS and CDR2 YFSETQ. CDR3 loop: CASSYSGPSSSYEQYF.

The chain recombines TRBV7-3 with TRBJ2-5. Germline values: CDR1 SGHTA, CDR2 FQGTGA. The CDR3 spans 11 residues. The CDR3 is CASSLGKTQYF.

The V gene is TRBV2, the J gene TRBJ1-1. Germline V gene data show CDR1 as SNHLY and CDR2 as FYNNEI. The CDR3 has 13 amino acids. The CDR3 region is CASAAAWNTEAFF.

The chain is built from TRBV7-9 and TRBJ1-1. Germline CDR1 and CDR2: SEHNR and FQNEAQ (reference sequence). CDR3 length equals 14 residues. The chain's CDR3 is CASSGSTSETEAFF.

V usage is TRBV5-8 and J usage is TRBJ2-3. This CDR3 contains 14 residues. The germline V gene encodes CDR1 SGHTS and CDR2 YDEGEE. The CDR3 sequence is CASSWPGGTDTQYF.

CDR3 sequence: CASSSDRSHSYEQYF. This sequence joins TRBV6-5 and TRBJ2-7; TCRdb designates TRBD1, a call that cannot be tested without DNA. The CDR3 contains 15 residues. Germline CDR1 MNHEY, CDR2 SVGAGI.

The rearrangement uses TRBV4-1 and TRBJ1-6; without DNA, the TCRdb call of TRBD1 cannot be checked. Germline V gives CDR1 MGHRA, CDR2 YSYEKL. This CDR3 has 14 residues. The CDR3 loop reads CASSQPRQGRILHF.

V and J are TRBV7-2 and TRBJ2-5; the TCRdb D gene call, TRBD2, has no DNA to confirm it. The germline gives CDR1 SGHTA, CDR2 FQGNSA. This CDR3 comprises 16 residues. CDR3: CASSPRVAGTQETQYF.

The CDR3 loop reads CASSYVTPGNTGELFF. The rearrangement links TRBV7-6 to TRBJ2-2. The CDR3 loop spans 16 amino acids. Per germline, CDR1 SGHVS and CDR2 FNYEAQ.

The CDR3 spells CASSLRDRGSYGYTF. This rearrangement joins TRBV3-1 to TRBJ1-2; TCRdb's D gene call, TRBD1, goes unchecked for lack of DNA. This CDR3 has 15 residues. The V gene's germline CDR1 is LGHDT and CDR2 YNNKEL (reference sequence).

V is TRBV5-1 and J is TRBJ1-6. Per germline, CDR1 SGHRS and CDR2 YFSETQ. The CDR3 spans 16 residues. This chain's CDR3 is CASSWGTGPYNSPLHF.

The V and J genes are TRBV10-3 and TRBJ2-3; as DNA is missing, the TRBD1 call by TCRdb cannot be tested. The CDR3 runs 15 residues. CDR1 and CDR2 from the germline V gene are ENHRY and SYGVKD. The CDR3 loop is CAISARGGGADTQYF.